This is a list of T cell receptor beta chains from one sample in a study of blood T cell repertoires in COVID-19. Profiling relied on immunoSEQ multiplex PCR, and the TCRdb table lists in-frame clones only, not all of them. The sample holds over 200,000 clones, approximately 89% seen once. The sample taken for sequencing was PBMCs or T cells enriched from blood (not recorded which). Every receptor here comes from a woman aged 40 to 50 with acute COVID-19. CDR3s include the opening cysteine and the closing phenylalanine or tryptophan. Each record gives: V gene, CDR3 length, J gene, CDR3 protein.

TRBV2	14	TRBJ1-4	CASSAGATNEKLFF
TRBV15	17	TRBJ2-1	CATSRVIAGAQYNEQFF
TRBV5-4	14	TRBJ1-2	CASSLGMAGSGYTF
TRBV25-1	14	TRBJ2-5	CASSVGGPQETQYF
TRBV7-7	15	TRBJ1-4	CASSLVAGANEKLFF
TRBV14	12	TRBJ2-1	CASSQRSNEQFF
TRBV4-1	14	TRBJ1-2	CASSQDGRTYGYTF
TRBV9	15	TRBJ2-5	CASSSQMTGRETQYF
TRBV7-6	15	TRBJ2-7	CASSDRDRGNYEQYF
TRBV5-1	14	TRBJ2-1	CASSKQSSYNEQFF
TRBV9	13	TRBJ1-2	CASSEQGARGYTF
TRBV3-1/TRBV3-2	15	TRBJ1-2	CASSQEGLGGYGYTF
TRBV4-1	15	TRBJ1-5	CASSQGGTYGQPQHF
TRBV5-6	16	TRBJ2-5	CASSSALAGVMETQYF
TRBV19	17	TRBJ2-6	CASSPGTGTDGANVLTF
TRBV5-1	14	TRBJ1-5	CASSPGTKNQPQHF
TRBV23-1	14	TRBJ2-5	CASSQGHLQETQYF
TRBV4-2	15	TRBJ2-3	CASSQIGQATDTQYF
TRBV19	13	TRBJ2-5	CASSPTGMETQYF
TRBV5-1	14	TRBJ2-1	CASIKDFYSNEQFF
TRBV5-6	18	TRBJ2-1	CASSLGRGGTFPYNEQFF
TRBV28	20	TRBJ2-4	CASSLPRLAGGSLAKNIQYF
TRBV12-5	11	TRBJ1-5	CASGPDQPQHF
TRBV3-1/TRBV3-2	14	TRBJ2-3	CASSPGRRADTQYF
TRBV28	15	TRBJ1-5	CASSFQGAGNQPQHF
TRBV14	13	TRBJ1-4	CASSRGTNEKLFF
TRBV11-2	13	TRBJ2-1	CASGTGTNNEQFF
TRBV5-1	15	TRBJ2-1	CASSVGLAGLNEQFF
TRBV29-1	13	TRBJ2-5	CSVAGARAETQYF
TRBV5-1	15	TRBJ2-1	CASSLEARSYNEQFF
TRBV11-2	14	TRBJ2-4	CASSLLLTLDIQYF
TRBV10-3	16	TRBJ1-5	CAISARQSDSNQPQHF
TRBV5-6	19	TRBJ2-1	CASSPAGSAFSLSYNEQFF
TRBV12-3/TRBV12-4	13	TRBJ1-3	CASRPSSGNTIYF
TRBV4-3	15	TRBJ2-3	CASSLRGQGTDTQYF
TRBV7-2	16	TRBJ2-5	CASSSTIVTVGETQYF
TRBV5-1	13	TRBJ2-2	CASSTGLAGELFF
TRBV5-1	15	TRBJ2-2	CASSLAPGVTGELFF
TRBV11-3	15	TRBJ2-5	CASSLVSQIQETQYF
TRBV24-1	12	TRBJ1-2	CATSDPGGGYTF
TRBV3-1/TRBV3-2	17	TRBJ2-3	CASSQRTSGRGTDTQYF
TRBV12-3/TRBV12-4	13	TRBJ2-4	CASRGVRDRRPDF
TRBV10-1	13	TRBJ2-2	CASSRGGPGELFF
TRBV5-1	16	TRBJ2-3	CASSLALARGTDTQYF
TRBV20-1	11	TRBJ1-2	CSASPGIGYTF
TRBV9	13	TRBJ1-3	CASSPPLGNTIYF
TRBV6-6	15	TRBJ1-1	CASSYSFVLNTEAFF
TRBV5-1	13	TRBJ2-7	CASSLRSSYEQYF
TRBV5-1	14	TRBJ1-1	CASTPGDRDTEAFF
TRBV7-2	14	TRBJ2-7	CASSLVPGDYEQYF